These T cell receptor beta chains were read from a single sample in a study of OX40 agonist ivuxolimab in advanced cancers. The assay was immunoSEQ multiplex PCR, and TCRdb's table has in-frame clones only and misses some. This sample yields about 45,000 clones, of which approximately 80% are seen a single time; about 15% belongs to the top ten. The specimen comprised CD4+ or CD8+ T cells sorted from blood, sampled in a trial of the OX40 agonist ivuxolimab. These receptors originate from an adult with an advanced solid tumor such as melanoma, head and neck, liver or kidney cancer. The CDR3 runs from the conserved cysteine through the conserved F or W. Each record gives: V gene, D gene, clone size, J gene, CDR3 protein, CDR3 DNA. D genes are given only for firm matches. Clone size appears in some rows only: once, few, many, or a class for an expanded clone.

>TRBV27|-|-|TRBJ1-4
CASSDSLNEKLFF
TGTGCCAGCTCAGACAGTCTTAATGAAAAACTGTTTTTT
>TRBV6-5|-|-|TRBJ2-3
CASSYSDGDTQYF
TGTGCCAGCAGTTACTCGGATGGCGATACGCAGTATTTT
>TRBV27|-|-|TRBJ2-7
CASSFNGAYEQYF
TGTGCCAGCAGTTTTAATGGGGCCTACGAGCAGTACTTC
>TRBV27|-|-|TRBJ1-2
CASSLIPGNYGYTF
TGTGCCAGCAGTTTGATCCCGGGGAACTATGGCTACACCTTC
>TRBV11-3|-|few|TRBJ2-5
CASSARTLSAGAETQYF
TGTGCCAGCAGCGCAAGGACCCTTAGTGCTGGGGCGGAGACCCAGTACTTC
>TRBV28|-|-|TRBJ1-1
CASSLSTRGTTEAFF
TGTGCCAGCAGTTTATCCACAAGGGGAACCACTGAAGCTTTCTTT
>TRBV7-9|-|-|TRBJ2-7
CASSPGWPDHYEQYF
TGTGCCAGCAGCCCAGGGTGGCCCGACCACTACGAGCAGTACTTC
>TRBV11-3|TRBD2|-|TRBJ2-7
CASSITSGSSYEQYF
TGTGCCAGCAGCATAACTAGCGGCAGCTCCTACGAGCAGTACTTC
>TRBV27|-|-|TRBJ1-1
CASSLGQNTEAFF
TGTGCCAGCAGTTTAGGGCAGAACACTGAAGCTTTCTTT
>TRBV11-2|-|few|TRBJ1-1
CASSLLASSTEAFF
TGTGCCAGCAGCTTATTGGCGTCGAGCACTGAAGCTTTCTTT
>TRBV11-3|-|-|TRBJ2-3
CASSLLLGLTDTQYF
TGTGCCAGCAGCTTATTACTCGGTCTAACAGATACGCAGTATTTT
>TRBV6-5|-|-|TRBJ1-6
CASSYGPGDNSPLHF
TGTGCCAGCAGTTACGGGCCAGGGGACAATTCACCCCTCCACTTT
>TRBV7-6|-|-|TRBJ2-2
CASSLWVGPDTGELFF
TGTGCCAGCAGCTTATGGGTAGGGCCAGACACCGGGGAGCTGTTTTTT
>TRBV30|-|-|TRBJ2-5
CACQAEDRSQETQYF
TGTGCCTGTCAAGCCGAGGACAGATCCCAAGAGACCCAGTACTTC
>TRBV11-3|TRBD1|-|TRBJ2-7
CASSTVDRGTEQYF
TGTGCCAGCAGCACGGTAGACAGGGGGACGGAGCAGTACTTC
>TRBV5-6|-|-|TRBJ2-1
CASSLGLSGRQFF
TGTGCCAGCAGCTTGGGTCTGTCCGGGAGGCAGTTCTTC
>TRBV19|-|-|TRBJ2-6
CASSRLLGRRWANVLTF
TGTGCCAGTAGCCGACTCCTGGGGCGGCGGTGGGCCAACGTCCTGACTTTC
>TRBV6-5|-|-|TRBJ1-1
CASSLSENVNTEAFF
TGTGCCAGCTCCTTGTCCGAGAATGTTAACACTGAAGCTTTCTTT
>TRBV7-9|TRBD2|-|TRBJ2-3
CASSLPWDVSGATTDTQYF
TGTGCCAGCAGCTTGCCTTGGGACGTTAGCGGGGCAACCACAGATACGCAGTATTTT
>TRBV11-3|TRBD2|-|TRBJ2-1
CASSTHAGTSGINEQFF
TGTGCCAGCAGCACCCATGCCGGGACTAGCGGGATCAATGAGCAGTTCTTC
>TRBV5-6|-|-|TRBJ1-3
CASSLGGAGPSSGNTIYF
TGTGCCAGCAGCTTGGGGGGGGCTGGTCCCAGCTCTGGAAACACCATATATTTT
>TRBV6-5|TRBD1|-|TRBJ2-2
CAGGTGGAGELFF
TGTGCCGGTGGGACAGGGGGCGCCGGGGAGCTGTTTTTT
>TRBV19|-|-|TRBJ2-3
CASSDGGRSTDTQYF
TGTGCCAGTAGTGACGGAGGCCGAAGCACAGATACGCAGTATTTT
>TRBV6-1|TRBD1|-|TRBJ1-2
CASRTGQGVNYGYTF
TGTGCCAGCAGAACTGGACAGGGGGTTAACTATGGCTACACCTTC
>TRBV5-1|-|-|TRBJ2-5
CASSSAETQYF
TGCGCCAGCAGCTCAGCAGAGACCCAGTACTTC